The clone carrying this T cell receptor (beta chain) has just one count. Its antigen remains unidentified. Enrollment shut out patients with autoimmune disease history or systemic immunosuppression. The data are from a study of OX40 agonist ivuxolimab in advanced cancers. Study background: Patients were infused with ivuxolimab every 2 weeks at 0.01 to 10 mg/kg. A male proportion of 82.7% was recorded, with mean age approximately 60 years and range roughly 23 to 79. Study results and caveats: On average, CD8+ T cells showed a greater number of expanded clones than CD4+.

TCRdb's table, derived via immunoSEQ multiplex PCR, lists solely in-frame clones and lacks some. The sample has fewer than 80,000 clones, about 90% seen once. V was shortened by 0 bases and J by 3 bases, with 9 bases between the two germline ends. This CDR3 has 15 amino acids. Germline V gene sequence: CDR1 LGHNA, CDR2 YNFKEQ. This sequence was found in an adult with an advanced solid tumor such as melanoma, head and neck, liver or kidney cancer. The source was CD4+ or CD8+ T cells sorted from blood, collected in a trial of the OX40 agonist ivuxolimab. The chain carries TRBV4-2 and TRBJ2-1; possible D gene TRBD2, 6 bases. CDR3 amino acids: CASSQDPAGYNEQFF. The CDR3 DNA is TGTGCCAGCAGCCAAGATCCAGCGGGCTACAATGAGCAGTTCTTC.